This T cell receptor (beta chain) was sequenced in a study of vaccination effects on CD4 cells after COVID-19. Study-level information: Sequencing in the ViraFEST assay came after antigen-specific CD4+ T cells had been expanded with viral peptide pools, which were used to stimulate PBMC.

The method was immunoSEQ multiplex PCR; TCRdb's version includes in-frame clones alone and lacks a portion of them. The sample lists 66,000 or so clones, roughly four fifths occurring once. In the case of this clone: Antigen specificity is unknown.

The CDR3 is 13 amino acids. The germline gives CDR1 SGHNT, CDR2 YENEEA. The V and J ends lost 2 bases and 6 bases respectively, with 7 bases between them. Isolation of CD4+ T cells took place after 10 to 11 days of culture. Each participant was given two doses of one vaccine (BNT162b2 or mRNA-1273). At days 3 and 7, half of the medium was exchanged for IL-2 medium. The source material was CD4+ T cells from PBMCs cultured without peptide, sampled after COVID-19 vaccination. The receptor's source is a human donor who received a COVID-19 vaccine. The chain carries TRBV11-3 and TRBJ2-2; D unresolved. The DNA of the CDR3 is TGTGCCAGCAGCTTATTTGGGGCCGGGGAGCTGTTTTTT. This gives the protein CASSLFGAGELFF.